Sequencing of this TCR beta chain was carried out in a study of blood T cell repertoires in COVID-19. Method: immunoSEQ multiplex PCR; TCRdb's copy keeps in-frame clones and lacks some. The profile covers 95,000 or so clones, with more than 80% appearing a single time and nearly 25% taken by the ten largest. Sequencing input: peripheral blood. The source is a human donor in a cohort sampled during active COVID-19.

The CDR3 is CASSVLAGGQGEQYF. CDR3 in DNA: TGTGCCAGCAGTGTCCTAGCGGGGGGGCAGGGCGAGCAGTACTTC. V usage is TRBV2 and J usage is TRBJ2-7, with TRBD2 identical over 12 bases. Germline values: CDR1 SNHLY, CDR2 FYNNEI. The CDR3 spans 15 residues. Germline trimming cut 4 bases from V and 6 bases from J; bases unmatched to any gene: 7.